Listed below are T cell receptor beta chains from one sample, sequenced in a study of early T cells in non-severe SARS-CoV-2 infection. TCRdb itself ran the 5' RACE reads through MiXCR, one entry per CDR3 protein. This sample has tens of thousands of distinct CDR3 sequences, with more than 13% found just once. Sample: whole blood. Source of these receptors: an adult who was a healthcare worker with PCR-confirmed SARS-CoV-2 infection or an uninfected control (not recorded which). Both conserved end residues are part of each CDR3. A D gene is named only where the DNA matches it firmly. Clone sizes are given selectively: once, few, many, or a class where the clone is expanded.

J gene | V gene | clone size | D gene | CDR3 DNA | CDR3 protein
TRBJ2-1 | TRBV7-6 | NA | TRBD1 | TGTGCCAGCAGCCCCGGACAGGGTAAATACAATGAGCAGTTCTTC | CASSPGQGKYNEQFF
TRBJ1-1 | TRBV18 | many | NA | TGTGCCAGCTCCCTCGGGCATAGGAACACTGAAGCTTTCTTT | CASSLGHRNTEAFF
TRBJ2-5 | TRBV7-8 | medium-sized | NA | TGTGCCAGCAGCCCCGCCGAGGGTCGGTCAGAAGAGACCCAGTACTTC | CASSPAEGRSEETQYF
TRBJ1-6 | TRBV20-1 | many | NA | TGCAGTGCTAGCTGGGATTCACCCCTCCACTTT | CSASWDSPLHF
TRBJ2-7 | TRBV12-3/TRBV12-4 | many | TRBD1 | TGTGCCAGCAGTTTAAGTGGGACAGCTCGTTCCTACGAGCAGTACTTC | CASSLSGTARSYEQYF
TRBJ2-3 | TRBV9 | many | NA | TGTGCCAGCAGCGTGGTAGGGGACCCTAGCACAGATACGCAGTATTTT | CASSVVGDPSTDTQYF
TRBJ2-1 | TRBV24-1 | few | TRBD2 | TGTGCCACCAGTAGCGGGAGAACTGAGCAGTTCTTC | CATSSGRTEQFF
TRBJ1-5 | TRBV20-1 | few | NA | TGCAGTGCTAGGGCGGGGGACTTCTACCAGCCCCAGCATTTT | CSARAGDFYQPQHF
TRBJ1-5 | TRBV11-2 | many | NA | TGTGCCAGCAGCTGGGGTCCTAATCAGCCCCAGCATTTT | CASSWGPNQPQHF
TRBJ1-1 | TRBV29-1 | many | NA | TGCAGCGCTTCATACCCCCAGCTCATGAACACTGAAGCTTTCTTT | CSASYPQLMNTEAFF